These 9 T cell receptor beta chains originate from one sample sequenced in a study of response to subunit inactivated influenza vaccine (dated by TCRdb to the late 2010s). This specimen's time point label, interpreted: 45 days after influenza vaccine administration. The library was obtained by RT-PCR. Sequenced on an Illumina HiSeq 2500. TCRdb passed the public sequencing reads through fastp at Q25 and MiXCR, retaining productive beta sequences. Rows with a matching CDR3 protein are joined into one entry that keeps the most common DNA and genes. This sample has about 480,000 distinct CDR3 sequences in its table, and over 10% of those were observed once. The ten top clones hold roughly 13% of the sample. This sample comprised PBMCs from blood, obtained 45 days after vaccination. Receptors originate from a man aged 50 to 60 who received an inactivated influenza vaccine. Donor details come from another sample of the same person, matched by shared clones.

A note on this clonotype: A much larger clone is a single base away; this may be a read error. This chain links TRBV7-2 with TRBJ2-2, with D maybe TRBD1 (5 bases). The germline CDR1 and CDR2 sequences are SGHTA and FQGNSA. This CDR3 spans 16 amino acids. Trimming cost V 1 base and J 0 bases, with 9 bases left between them. CDR3 amino acids: CASSLGSRANTGELFF. The CDR3 nucleotides read TGTGCCAGCAGCTTAGGTTCCAGGGCGAACACCGGGGAGCTGTTTTTT.

This clonotype was recorded a few times. This chain's CDR3 is CASSLRTGYGNTIYF. DNA for the CDR3: TGCGCCAGCAGCCTGCGGACAGGGTACGGAAACACCATATATTTT. The V call is TRBV5-1, the J call TRBJ1-3, with 8 bases identical to TRBD1. The CDR3 length is 15 residues. Germline V gene sequence: CDR1 SGHRS, CDR2 YFSETQ. V gave up 4 bases and J gave up 4 bases; unmatched junction bases: 7. Drawing the rest from reference TRBV5-1 and TRBJ1-3, the complete variable domain is KAGVTQTPRYLIKTRGQQVTLSCSPISGHRSVSWYQQTPGQGLQFLFEYFSETQRNKGNFPGRFSGRQFSNSRSEMNVSTLELGDSALYLCASSLRTGYGNTIYFGEGSWLTVV.

This clonotype has a handful of counts. This chain connects TRBV5-5 to TRBJ2-2; TRBD1 might be the D (7 bases). In germline, CDR1 is SGHKS, CDR2 YYEKEE (reference sequence). The V end lost 4 bases, the J end lost 7 bases, and 17 bases lay between the germline ends. CDR3 length: 15 residues. The CDR3 DNA sequence: TGTGCCAGCAGCCAGACGACAGGGAGGATCGGGGAGCTGTTTTTT. The encoded protein is CASSQTTGRIGELFF. Combining the CDR3 with reference TRBV5-5 and TRBJ2-2 gives the whole variable domain DAGVTQSPTHLIKTRGQQVTLRCSPISGHKSVSWYQQVLGQGPQFIFQYYEKEERGRGNFPDRFSARQFPNYSSELNVNALLLGDSALYLCASSQTTGRIGELFFGEGSRLTVL.

This clonotype has a count of ten or more. The chain is built from TRBV5-5 and TRBJ2-1, with 13 bases identical to TRBD2. The CDR3 totals 17 residues. Losses at the gene ends were 0 bases for V and 8 bases for J; bases not matched to a gene: 8. Germline values: CDR1 SGHKS, CDR2 YYEKEE (reference sequence). The DNA of the CDR3 is TGTGCCAGCAGCTTGGCCCTTCGGACTAGCGGGAGTCATGAGCAGTTCTTC. Translation: CASSLALRTSGSHEQFF.

In its sample, this clonotype was seen a few times. The V call is TRBV5-1, the J call TRBJ2-1; the match to TRBD2 covers 7 bases. The V gene's germline CDR1 is SGHRS and CDR2 YFSETQ. The CDR3 is 13 residues long. V shed 0 bases, J shed 15 bases, and the junction held 9 bases outside the gene matches. CDR3 protein: CASSLDLSGRGFF. The CDR3 bases are TGCGCCAGCAGCTTGGATTTGTCAGGGAGGGGGTTCTTC.

This clonotype was recorded at least ten times. The chain links TRBV14 to TRBJ1-5; tentatively, D is TRBD1 (5 bases). V lost 4 bases to trimming and J lost 3 bases, with 10 bases between them. This CDR3 comprises 14 residues. Germline V lookup: CDR1 SGHDN, CDR2 FVKESK. The CDR3 region has the DNA TGTGCCAGCAGCCCCGGGACCTCCAATCAGCCCCAGCATTTT. Protein product: CASSPGTSNQPQHF.

V and J are TRBV4-3 and TRBJ2-6; unclear D gene. The V and J ends lost 2 bases and 0 bases respectively, with 5 bases between them. Germline V gives CDR1 LGHNA, CDR2 YSLEER. The CDR3 is 15 residues long. CDR3 loop: CASSQPNSGANVLTF. The CDR3 DNA reads TGCGCCAGCAGCCAACCTAACTCTGGGGCCAACGTCCTGACTTTC.

The gene calls are TRBV18 and TRBJ1-6; D gene unclear. Germline CDR1 reads KGHSH; CDR2 reads LQKENI. CDR3 length: 13 amino acids. V was trimmed by 5 bases and J by 10 bases, leaving 12 bases between them. CDR3 nucleotides: TGTGCCAGCTCATCGAATCAGGAGTCACCCCTCCACTTT. This encodes CASSSNQESPLHF.

This clonotype was seen once. Since a much larger clone is just one base distant, this may be a read error. The chain employs TRBV12-3 or TRBV12-4 and TRBJ1-2; 7 bases fit TRBD1. CDR3 length: 13 amino acids. The CDR3 nucleotides are TGTACCAGCAGAAGGGACAGCAACTATGGCTACACCTTC. Translated, it gives CTSRRDSNYGYTF.